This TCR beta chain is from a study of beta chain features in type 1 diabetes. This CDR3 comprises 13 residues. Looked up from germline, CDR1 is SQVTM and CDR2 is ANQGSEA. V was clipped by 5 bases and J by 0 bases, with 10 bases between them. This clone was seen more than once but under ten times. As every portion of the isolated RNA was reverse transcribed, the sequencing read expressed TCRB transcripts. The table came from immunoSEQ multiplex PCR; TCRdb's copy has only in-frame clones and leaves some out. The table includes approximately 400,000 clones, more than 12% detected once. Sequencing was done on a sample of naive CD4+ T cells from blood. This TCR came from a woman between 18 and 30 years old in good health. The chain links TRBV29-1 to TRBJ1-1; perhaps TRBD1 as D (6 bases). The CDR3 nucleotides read TGCAGCGTTCCAGGGGTCATGAACACTGAAGCTTTCTTT. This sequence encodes CSVPGVMNTEAFF.